The 30 T cell receptor beta chains given below trace back to one sample, sequenced in a study of T-cell reconstitution after alpha-beta-depleted transplantation in children. Library preparation (for TCRbeta) was performed with unique molecular identifiers. TCRdb used MiXCR to reprocess the PCR reads, holding one entry per CDR3 protein. The data contain some 500,000 distinct CDR3 sequences, 15% to 20% of them singletons. Here the sequenced sample was PBMCs from the stem cell graft donor, taken from the stem cell graft. Receptor source: a human donor who donated a stem cell graft to a child with acute lymphoblastic leukemia.

V gene TRBV15 combines with J gene TRBJ2-5; 11 nucleotides agree with TRBD2. The germline gives CDR1 LNHNV, CDR2 YYDKDF (reference sequence). This CDR3 comprises 15 residues. Germline trimming cut 3 bases from V and 5 bases from J; bases unmatched to any gene: 5. The CDR3 here is CATSRRLAGRETQYF. In DNA form, the CDR3 reads TGTGCCACCAGCAGGCGACTAGCGGGAAGGGAGACCCAGTACTTC.

This clonotype was seen a handful of times. J is TRBJ2-4 and V is TRBV5-1; 7 nucleotides line up with TRBD1. The J segment lost 5 bases and the V segment lost 2 bases, leaving 4 bases of the junction unmatched. Germline loops: CDR1 SGHRS, CDR2 YFSETQ. This CDR3 region has 14 residues. The CDR3 DNA follows: TGCGCCAGCAGCTTTGCCGGGACAGAAAACATTCAGTACTTC. Its protein is CASSFAGTENIQYF.

This clonotype was counted a few times. The chain couples TRBV4-2 to TRBJ2-7; D is perhaps TRBD2 (6 bases). Trimming took 0 bases from V and 3 from J, leaving 9 bases between them. From germline, CDR1 is LGHNA and CDR2 YNFKEQ. The length of the CDR3 is 14 residues. The CDR3 DNA is TGTGCCAGCAGCCAAGATCGGCGGGACTACGAGCAGTACTTC. Its translation is CASSQDRRDYEQYF.

The chain uses TRBV11-3 and TRBJ2-2, with 8 bases lining up with TRBD1. There are 15 residues in the CDR3. With V trimmed by 7 bases and J by 3 bases, 7 bases remained unmatched. The germline V gene has CDR1 SGHNT and CDR2 YENEEA. Here the CDR3 DNA reads TGTGCCAGCACCCGAGGACAGGGAGACACCGGGGAGCTGTTTTTT. Protein product: CASTRGQGDTGELFF. The whole variable domain, remainder taken from reference TRBV11-3 and TRBJ2-2, is EAGVVQSPRYKIIEKKQPVAFWCNPISGHNTLYWYLQNLGQGPELLIRYENEEAVDDSQLPKDRFSAERLKGVDSTLKIQPAELGDSAVYLCASTRGQGDTGELFFGEGSRLTVL.

In this sample, this clonotype turned up a few times. V is TRBV21-1 and J is TRBJ2-1; the table's D call, TRBD1, has no DNA check behind it. TRBV21-1 is assigned pseudogene status. The CDR3 is made up of 12 amino acids. CDR3 sequence: CASSKETGEQFF. In DNA, the CDR3 is TGTGCCAGCAGCAAAGAAACCGGGGAGCAGTTCTTC.

The chain has TRBV10-2 and TRBJ2-7, with a tentative D call TRBD2 (5 bases). CDR3 size: 14 residues. Trimming shortened V by 4 bases and J by 0 bases, and 10 bases separated the two germline ends. The germline V gene encodes CDR1 WSHSY and CDR2 SAAADI. The CDR3 protein is CASSVPGSSYEQYF. CDR3 coding DNA: TGCGCCAGCAGTGTGCCGGGGAGCTCCTACGAGCAGTACTTC.

This clonotype was seen more than once but under ten times. The CDR3 nucleotides read TGTGCCTCCAGCCAAGATCGAGACAGGGCTACGAGGCAGTACTTC. Translated: CASSQDRDRATRQYF. This sequence joins TRBV3-1 and TRBJ2-7, with 7 nucleotides matching TRBD1. This CDR3 has 15 residues. Germline values: CDR1 LGHDT, CDR2 YNNKEL (reference sequence). V shed 11 bases and J 9 bases; nucleotides not matched to a gene: 22.

Only a few counts were recorded for this clonotype. This chain connects TRBV29-1 to TRBJ1-1; no definite D call. V was cut by 6 bases and J by 2 bases, with 16 bases left in between. The CDR3 covers 14 residues. Germline assignment: CDR1 SQVTM and CDR2 ANQGSEA. The CDR3 coding sequence is TGCAGCGTCGAAACCTCCGGGAGAAACACTGAAGCTTTCTTT. Amino acid sequence: CSVETSGRNTEAFF.

This chain links TRBV24-1 with TRBJ2-3; 15 bases agree with TRBD2. Germline assignment: CDR1 KGHDR and CDR2 SFDVKD. The CDR3 spans 17 residues. The ends lost 4 bases at V and 2 bases at J; junction bases unmatched: 3. CDR3 bases: TGTGCCACCAGTGAACGGACTAGCGGGAGGGCCACAGATACGCAGTATTTT. The encoded protein is CATSERTSGRATDTQYF.

The V gene is TRBV20-1, the J gene TRBJ1-1, with D possibly TRBD1 on 5 matching bases. There are 13 residues in the CDR3. V lost 3 bases to trimming and J lost 1 base, with 9 bases between them. Per germline, CDR1 DFQATT and CDR2 SNEGSKA (reference sequence). CDR3 amino acids: CSASKTANTEAFF. In DNA form, the CDR3 reads TGCAGTGCTAGCAAGACAGCGAACACTGAAGCTTTCTTT.

This clonotype has a handful of counts. CDR3 DNA sequence: TGTGCCAGCTCAATTGCGGTGACCAACACTGAAGCTTTCTTT. It translates to CASSIAVTNTEAFF. The V call is TRBV18, the J call TRBJ1-1, with D uncertain. Per germline, CDR1 KGHSH and CDR2 LQKENI. The V end lost 5 bases, the J end lost 2 bases, and 12 bases lay between the germline ends. This CDR3 region has 14 residues.

This clonotype was counted only a few times. This chain connects TRBV7-9 to TRBJ1-2; 12 bases line up with TRBD1. V was pared by 4 bases and J by 7 bases, with 4 bases of the junction left unmatched. The CDR3 is made up of 14 amino acids. Per the germline V gene, CDR1 is SEHNR and CDR2 is FQNEAQ (reference sequence). The CDR3 coding sequence is TGTGCCAGCAGCTCACCGGGACAGGGGGCTGGCTACACCTTC. This gives the protein CASSSPGQGAGYTF.

CDR3 amino acids: CSAKTGGYGELFF. DNA for the CDR3: TGCAGTGCCAAAACGGGTGGATACGGGGAGCTGTTTTTT. The chain employs TRBV20-1 and TRBJ2-2; D unresolved. The germline V and J ends were trimmed by 6 bases and 7 bases, with 15 bases remaining between them. Germline V lookup: CDR1 DFQATT, CDR2 SNEGSKA (reference sequence). The CDR3 has 13 residues.

A few counts support this clonotype. The J gene is TRBJ2-1, the V gene TRBV11-3; 10 nucleotides agree with TRBD2. With V trimmed by 5 bases and J by 8 bases, 9 bases remained unmatched. This CDR3 region has 15 residues. Germline lookup yields CDR1 SGHNT and CDR2 YENEEA. The CDR3 DNA reads TGTGCCAGCAGCCGGGCTAGCGGGAGAGGTGATGAGCAGTTCTTC. It encodes CASSRASGRGDEQFF.

This clonotype turned up a few times. The V gene is TRBV6-2 or TRBV6-3, the J gene TRBJ2-3, with 8 bases lining up with TRBD2. The trim removed 7 bases at V and 3 bases at J, leaving 15 bases unmatched. CDR3 size: 17 residues. The V gene's germline CDR1 is MNHEY and CDR2 SVGEGT. This chain's CDR3 is CASTETGTRTMTDTQYF. In nucleotides, the CDR3 is TGTGCCAGCACCGAGACTGGGACTAGGACTATGACAGATACGCAGTATTTT.

The chain has TRBV20-1 and TRBJ2-7; no clear D gene. V was pared by 0 bases and J by 2 bases, with 20 bases between. Germline V gene data show CDR1 as DFQATT and CDR2 as SNEGSKA (reference sequence). The CDR3 contains 17 residues. In DNA, the CDR3 is TGCAGTGCTAGAGATGCATTGAGCTCCCACCGGCCCTACGAGCAGTACTTC. Translated, it gives CSARDALSSHRPYEQYF.

The CDR3 loop is CASSDTGILGNEQFF. The CDR3 nucleotides read TGTGCCAGCAGTGATACAGGGATTTTGGGCAATGAGCAGTTCTTC. The rearrangement joins TRBV2 to TRBJ2-1; maybe TRBD1 (6 bases). The CDR3 extends over 15 amino acids. Looked up from germline, CDR1 is SNHLY and CDR2 is FYNNEI. Trimming took off 3 bases at V and 6 bases at J, with 15 bases between the two ends.

The rearrangement joins TRBV15 to TRBJ2-7; D possibly matches TRBD1 or TRBD2 (5 bases each). The CDR3 consists of 16 residues. The germline CDR1 and CDR2 sequences are LNHNV and YYDKDF (reference sequence). Trimming shortened V by 3 bases and J by 7 bases, and 22 bases separated the two germline ends. CDR3 sequence reads: CATSSFSGTLFLEQYF. The CDR3 bases are TGTGCCACCAGCAGTTTCTCCGGGACCTTGTTCCTAGAGCAGTACTTC.

In its sample, this clonotype was seen a few times. The chain has TRBV5-1 and TRBJ2-2, with 8 bases lining up with TRBD1. V lost 2 bases and J lost 8; bases outside the gene matches: 8. Germline V lookup: CDR1 SGHRS, CDR2 YFSETQ. This CDR3 has 15 amino acids. The DNA for the CDR3 is TGCGCCAGCAGCTTCCGGGACAGGAGGATGGGGGAGCTGTTTTTT. It yields the protein CASSFRDRRMGELFF.

The chain couples TRBV10-3 to TRBJ1-5, with D tentatively TRBD1 (5 bases). Trimming cost V 0 bases and J 5 bases, with 11 bases left between them. CDR1 and CDR2 from the germline V gene are ENHRY and SYGVKD. This CDR3 is built from 15 residues. Here the CDR3 DNA reads TGTGCCATCAGTGAGTCTCAGGGATTGGATCAGCCCCAGCATTTT. Translating gives CAISESQGLDQPQHF.

The CDR3 nucleotides are TGTGCCAGCAGTTTAGCGCGGTTATACGAGCAGTACTTC. Protein sequence: CASSLARLYEQYF. The genes are TRBV12-3 or TRBV12-4 and TRBJ2-7; unclear D gene. The CDR3 totals 13 residues. Trimming pared 0 bases from V and 4 bases from J, leaving 7 bases between.

The chain has TRBV7-9 and TRBJ2-7, with unresolved D. The germline V and J ends were trimmed by 5 bases and 2 bases, with 16 bases remaining between them. Germline CDR1 SEHNR, CDR2 FQNEAQ (reference sequence). The CDR3 totals 15 residues. Here the CDR3 DNA reads TGTGCCAGCAGCCCGCGCCCGGAGAATCCCTACGAGCAGTACTTC. This gives the protein CASSPRPENPYEQYF.

This sequence joins TRBV7-6 and TRBJ2-7; 8 bases are shared with TRBD2. Trimming cost V 5 bases and J 3 bases; bases outside gene matches: 6. The CDR3 runs 14 residues. The germline V gene encodes CDR1 SGHVS and CDR2 FNYEAQ. DNA for the CDR3: TGTGCCAGCAGCGCGGGGGGACGGGGCTACGAGCAGTACTTC. It translates to CASSAGGRGYEQYF. Combining the CDR3 with reference TRBV7-6 and TRBJ2-7 gives the whole variable domain GAGVSQSPRYKVTKRGQDVALRCDPISGHVSLYWYRQALGQGPEFLTYFNYEAQQDKSGLPNDRFSAERPEGSISTLTIQRTEQRDSAMYRCASSAGGRGYEQYFGPGTRLTVT.

A single count supports this clonotype. At one end, the junction sequence differs from germline, possibly due to a read error. This sequence joins TRBV29-1 and TRBJ1-1; D call uncertain. The germline V gene encodes CDR1 SQVTM and CDR2 ANQGSEA. This CDR3 spans 13 amino acids. The CDR3 DNA is TGCAGCGCTGAAGATTCTCATTCAACTGAAGCTTTCTTT. The encoded protein is CSAEDSHSTEAFF.

This clonotype was counted only a few times. This rearrangement joins TRBV12-3 or TRBV12-4 to TRBJ1-2; a weak D match, TRBD1 (5 bases). The CDR3 totals 14 residues. V was shortened by 9 bases and J by 1 base, with 15 bases between the two germline ends. CDR3 DNA: TGTGCCAGTCTATATAAAGGGGTTAACTATGGCTACACCTTC. It codes for CASLYKGVNYGYTF.

This clonotype was seen only a few times. Written as DNA, the CDR3 is TGCGCCAGCACCATTACTAGCGGTCCCCAAGAGACCCAGTACTTC. This translates into CASTITSGPQETQYF. This sequence joins TRBV5-1 and TRBJ2-5, with 8 bases fitting TRBD2. V was pared by 6 bases and J by 1 base, with 8 bases of the junction left unmatched. The germline gives CDR1 SGHRS, CDR2 YFSETQ. The CDR3 runs 15 residues.

The chain recombines TRBV6-1 with TRBJ2-2; tentatively, D is TRBD2 (5 bases). V was shortened by 5 bases and J by 1 base, with 8 bases between the two germline ends. Germline CDR1 reads MNHNS; CDR2 reads SASEGT. CDR3 size: 14 residues. The CDR3 is CASSRGRNTGELFF. The CDR3, as DNA: TGTGCCAGCAGTCGGGGTCGGAACACCGGGGAGCTGTTTTTT.

This clonotype was seen a handful of times. The chain combines TRBV27 with TRBJ2-5, with D possibly being TRBD1 (5 bases). Germline CDR1 is MNHEY and CDR2 is SMNVEV (reference sequence). Trimming left V 3 bases short and J 1 base short, with 9 bases between. The CDR3 spans 14 residues. CDR3 nucleotide sequence: TGTGCCAGCAGTTTGGACACGACCCAAGAGACCCAGTACTTC. Translating it yields CASSLDTTQETQYF.

This clonotype was seen only a few times. The V gene is TRBV12-3 or TRBV12-4, the J gene TRBJ1-3; possible D gene TRBD1, 5 bases. The CDR3 has 20 amino acids. V lost 5 bases and J lost 2, with 28 bases in between. This chain's CDR3 is CASSPIDASFDSGPGNTIYF. The CDR3 DNA follows: TGTGCCAGCAGTCCTATCGACGCCTCGTTCGACAGCGGCCCTGGAAACACCATATATTTT.

The chain combines TRBV20-1 with TRBJ1-1, with 7 bases aligning to TRBD1. The CDR3 has 14 residues. Trimming at V came to 6 bases and at J to 0 bases, leaving 7 bases not matched to a gene. Per germline, CDR1 DFQATT and CDR2 SNEGSKA (reference sequence). The CDR3 DNA sequence: TGCAGTGCCCGGACAGGACGGGTGAACACTGAAGCTTTCTTT. Protein sequence: CSARTGRVNTEAFF.